These 8 T cell receptor beta chains originate from one sample sequenced in a study of cytomegalovirus exposure and HLA in healthy donors. Libraries were prepared by immunoSEQ multiplex PCR; TCRdb keeps only in-frame clonotypes and omits some of them. The sample has 120,000 or so clones; roughly 90% are singletons. Sequenced input: PBMCs. The receptors were sampled from a woman under 30 in good health and CMV-seronegative.

J is TRBJ2-2 and V is TRBV29-1; weak D call: TRBD1 (6 bases). This CDR3 spans 13 amino acids. Germline V gene lookup returns CDR1 SQVTM and CDR2 ANQGSEA. V lost 5 bases and J lost 1, with 8 bases in between. CDR3 sequence: CSVRQENTGELFF. The CDR3 bases are TGCAGCGTTCGACAGGAGAACACCGGGGAGCTGTTTTTT.

This clone occurred a few times. V and J are TRBV4-1 and TRBJ2-3, with D possibly TRBD2 on 6 matching bases. With 4 bases removed from V and 2 bases from J, the gap between germline ends came to 19 bases. Germline assignment: CDR1 MGHRA and CDR2 YSYEKL. This CDR3 spans 17 amino acids. CDR3 coding DNA: TGCGCCAGCAGCCGCTACCTCCGGGACTCCAACACAGATACGCAGTATTTT. This sequence encodes CASSRYLRDSNTDTQYF.

The chain links TRBV19 to TRBJ1-4; a possible D gene is TRBD1 (6 bases). Germline assignment: CDR1 LNHDA and CDR2 SQIVND (reference sequence). V lost 4 bases and J lost 8, with 17 bases in between. CDR3 size: 15 residues. CDR3 protein: CASSTGTPTGEKLFF. CDR3 nucleotide sequence: TGTGCCAGTAGTACGGGGACACCCACGGGGGAAAAACTGTTTTTT.

V gene TRBV11-2 combines with J gene TRBJ2-2; D call uncertain. This CDR3 has 12 residues. Trimming took 5 bases from V and 11 from J, leaving 12 bases between them. The germline CDR1 and CDR2 sequences are SGHAT and FQNNGV. The CDR3 spells CASSLGSLELFF. DNA for the CDR3: TGTGCCAGCAGCCTCGGTAGCTTAGAGCTGTTTTTT.

The chain employs TRBV2 and TRBJ2-3; TRBD2 is a possible D gene (5 bases). The germline gives CDR1 SNHLY, CDR2 FYNNEI. V gave up 2 bases and J gave up 2 bases, with 11 bases separating them. This CDR3 is 15 amino acids long. The CDR3 DNA reads TGTGCCAGCAGTGAACGGCGGGTAGCCACAGATACGCAGTATTTT. Translating it yields CASSERRVATDTQYF.

The chain uses TRBV27 and TRBJ1-2, with 8 positions matching TRBD1. CDR1 is MNHEY and CDR2 is SMNVEV in the germline V gene (reference sequence). With 2 bases clipped from V and 8 bases from J, the junction kept 7 bases outside the gene matches. The CDR3 contains 14 residues. CDR3 residues: CASSLGRGRGGYTF. DNA of the CDR3: TGTGCCAGCAGTTTAGGCAGGGGGCGCGGGGGCTACACCTTC.

The V gene is TRBV19, the J gene TRBJ2-6; 13 bases are a match to TRBD2. Germline lookup yields CDR1 LNHDA and CDR2 SQIVND (reference sequence). Germline trimming cut 7 bases from V and 1 base from J; bases unmatched to any gene: 4. This CDR3 has 17 residues. The CDR3 is CASNLGLAGSGANVLTF. The CDR3 DNA reads as TGTGCCAGTAATTTGGGACTAGCGGGATCTGGGGCCAACGTCCTGACTTTC.

This clone was detected a few times. The chain recombines TRBV6-1 with TRBJ1-2; tentatively, D is TRBD1 (6 bases). V was pared by 6 bases and J by 5 bases, with 16 bases between. The CDR3 contains 14 residues. Germline loops: CDR1 MNHNS, CDR2 SASEGT. The CDR3 DNA sequence: TGTGCCAGCAGACCCGGGACATACACTTATGGCTACACCTTC. This gives the protein CASRPGTYTYGYTF.